These 24 T cell receptor beta chains originate from one sample sequenced in a study of T-cell reconstitution after alpha-beta-depleted transplantation in children. The library targeted TCRbeta and was prepared with unique molecular identifiers. In TCRdb, the PCR reads were re-called with MiXCR into one record per CDR3 protein. The sample has 800,000 to 1,000,000 distinct CDR3 sequences, about 29% seen once. Sequencing used PBMCs, mostly from graft donor cells, obtained 360 days after TCRalphabeta/CD19-depleted stem cell transplant. The receptors were sampled from a boy in the first two years of life who had a stem cell transplant for SCID, so the T cells may come from the graft donor.

V usage is TRBV19 and J usage is TRBJ2-1; 8 nucleotides agree with TRBD1. Germline V CDR1 and CDR2: LNHDA, SQIVND (reference sequence). V was pared by 3 bases and J by 6 bases, with 7 bases of the junction left unmatched. The CDR3 length is 15 residues. As DNA, the CDR3 is TGTGCCAGTAGTATGAGGACAGACAGGGGCAATGAGCAGTTCTTC. Translated: CASSMRTDRGNEQFF.

The chain has TRBV12-3 or TRBV12-4 and TRBJ2-5; the match to TRBD2 covers 11 bases. This CDR3 spans 18 amino acids. V shed 3 bases, J shed 5 bases, and the junction held 14 bases outside the gene matches. In DNA, the CDR3 is TGTGCCAGCAGTTTGGGGCTAGCGGGGGGCCACCCTTGGGAGACCCAGTACTTC. Its protein product is CASSLGLAGGHPWETQYF.

This clonotype was recorded a few times. The rearrangement uses TRBV5-1 and TRBJ1-2, with D unresolved. This CDR3 region has 15 residues. The V gene lost 2 bases and the J gene lost 3 bases, with 14 bases spanning the gap. Germline CDR1 reads SGHRS; CDR2 reads YFSETQ. CDR3 sequence: CASSLGEGWDYGYTF. CDR3 sequence (DNA): TGCGCCAGCAGCTTAGGTGAAGGGTGGGACTATGGCTACACCTTC.

The genes are TRBV29-1 and TRBJ2-1; tentatively, D is TRBD2 (5 bases). Deletions cut 6 bases from V and 7 bases from J, with 16 bases between. Per germline, CDR1 SQVTM and CDR2 ANQGSEA. The CDR3 runs 13 residues. CDR3 loop: CSVHRGVSNEQFF. CDR3 nucleotides: TGCAGCGTCCACCGGGGTGTATCGAATGAGCAGTTCTTC.

In the case of this clonotype: The germline gene is not matched at one end of the junction; a read error may be the cause. The V call is TRBV28, the J call TRBJ2-5; no definite D call. The germline V gene has CDR1 MDHEN and CDR2 SYDVKM. The CDR3 is made up of 14 amino acids. Written as DNA, the CDR3 is TGTGCCAGCGGGAAAAGGACCGCTCGAGAGGCCCAGTACTTC. Its translation is CASGKRTAREAQYF.

This chain uses TRBV19 with TRBJ1-5; D is possibly TRBD1 (5 bases). The germline V and J ends were trimmed by 9 bases and 4 bases, with 19 bases remaining between them. The CDR3 contains 15 residues. CDR1 is LNHDA and CDR2 is SQIVND in the germline V gene (reference sequence). The CDR3 protein is CASQPGLLPNQPQHF. The CDR3 coding sequence is TGTGCCAGCCAACCGGGACTCCTCCCAAATCAGCCCCAGCATTTT.

The rearrangement links TRBV12-3 or TRBV12-4 to TRBJ1-5; D ambiguous. This CDR3 comprises 14 residues. Between the trimmed V and J ends, which lost 7 bases and 3 bases, there was a span of 13 bases. In nucleotides, the CDR3 is TGTGCCAGCATCTTAGCGGTAGCCAATCAGCCCCAGCATTTT. Protein: CASILAVANQPQHF.

There are a few counts of this clonotype. This chain uses TRBV7-3 with TRBJ2-7, with D possibly matching TRBD1 (6 bases). The ends were cut back, 2 bases at V and 2 bases at J, with 13 bases in the middle. The CDR3 runs to 15 residues. Germline V lookup: CDR1 SGHTA, CDR2 FQGTGA. CDR3 amino acids: CASSLSSGHTYEQYF. The CDR3 nucleotides are TGTGCCAGCAGCTTATCGTCGGGACATACCTACGAGCAGTACTTC.

The gene calls are TRBV7-2 and TRBJ2-1; no reliable D call. The CDR3 covers 13 residues. Germline CDR1 is SGHTA and CDR2 is FQGNSA. The V and J ends lost 5 bases and 7 bases respectively, with 12 bases between them. The CDR3 reads CASSNVNLNEQFF. As DNA, the CDR3 is TGTGCCAGCAGCAACGTAAATTTAAATGAGCAGTTCTTC. Full variable domain (remainder filled in from reference TRBV7-2 and TRBJ2-1): GAGVSQSPSNKVTEKGKDVELRCDPISGHTALYWYRQSLGQGLEFLIYFQGNSAPDKSGLPSDRFSAERTGGSVSTLTIQRTQQEDSAVYLCASSNVNLNEQFFGPGTRLTVL.

A single count supports this clonotype. The chain carries TRBV5-5 and TRBJ2-7; the D gene is possibly TRBD1 (6 bases). CDR3 length equals 16 residues. CDR1 and CDR2 from the germline V gene are SGHKS and YYEKEE (reference sequence). V was trimmed by 4 bases and J by 3 bases, leaving 20 bases between them. The CDR3 nucleotides are TGTGCCAGCAGCACCGACAAACAGGGTCGGCGCTACGAGCAGTACTTC. This encodes CASSTDKQGRRYEQYF.

This clonotype has only a few counts. The V call is TRBV9, the J call TRBJ1-1; no clear D gene. This CDR3 comprises 16 residues. Germline assignment: CDR1 SGDLS and CDR2 YYNGEE. Trimming removed 4 bases from V and 3 bases from J, with 19 bases in between. CDR3 bases: TGTGCCAGCAGCCCCCTCCGTGCGCGTAGTTACACTGAAGCTTTCTTT. Protein product: CASSPLRARSYTEAFF.

This clonotype was observed a few times. The chain carries TRBV29-1 and TRBJ1-1; D call uncertain. Germline lookup yields CDR1 SQVTM and CDR2 ANQGSEA. Between the trimmed V and J ends, which lost 4 bases and 1 base, there was a span of 7 bases. The CDR3 sequence is 12 residues long. The CDR3 protein is CSVGVTNTEAFF. The CDR3 DNA sequence: TGCAGCGTTGGCGTTACGAACACTGAAGCTTTCTTT.

This chain connects TRBV20-1 to TRBJ1-5; D remains unclear. Germline CDR1 and CDR2: DFQATT and SNEGSKA (reference sequence). CDR3 size: 13 residues. The V and J ends lost 4 bases and 5 bases respectively, with 12 bases between them. The CDR3 DNA reads as TGCAGTGCTAAGAGGGCGGAAGATCAGCCCCAGCATTTT. It encodes CSAKRAEDQPQHF.

This clonotype was detected ten times or more. The chain joins TRBV6-5 to TRBJ1-2; a possible D gene is TRBD1 (5 bases). Per the germline V gene, CDR1 is MNHEY and CDR2 is SVGAGI. V was shortened by 2 bases and J by 3 bases, with 7 bases between the two germline ends. CDR3 size: 13 residues. CDR3 DNA: TGTGCCAGCAGTTACCGGGGGTACTATGGCTACACCTTC. Amino acid sequence: CASSYRGYYGYTF.

The rearrangement uses TRBV6-1 and TRBJ2-7, with D tentatively TRBD2 (5 bases). The V and J ends lost 6 bases and 1 base respectively, with 13 bases between them. This CDR3 region has 14 residues. CDR1 is MNHNS, CDR2 SASEGT, per germline. The CDR3 loop is CASSMDPGSYEQYF. The CDR3, as DNA: TGTGCCAGCAGCATGGACCCGGGGTCCTACGAGCAGTACTTC.

This clonotype appeared a few times. CDR3 coding DNA: TGCAGCGTTTTGGCGGGCACTGGGGCCAACGTCCTGACTTTC. Translated, it gives CSVLAGTGANVLTF. The V call is TRBV29-1, the J call TRBJ2-6; D is perhaps TRBD2 (5 bases). Germline loops: CDR1 SQVTM, CDR2 ANQGSEA. The V gene lost 5 bases and the J gene lost 2 bases, with 10 bases spanning the gap. The CDR3 spans 14 residues.

This clonotype showed up just a few times. The rearrangement links TRBV7-9 to TRBJ1-1, with 7 nucleotides matching TRBD1. The CDR3 extends over 14 amino acids. J lost 4 bases, V lost 3 bases, and 5 bases had no gene match. Germline V gives CDR1 SEHNR, CDR2 FQNEAQ (reference sequence). This CDR3 reads CASSLTGSITEAFF. In DNA, the CDR3 is TGTGCCAGCAGCTTGACAGGGTCTATCACTGAAGCTTTCTTT.

The chain recombines TRBV18 with TRBJ2-1, with 8 bases fitting TRBD1. The CDR3 totals 15 residues. J lost 4 bases, V lost 3 bases, and 5 bases had no gene match. Germline CDR1 reads KGHSH; CDR2 reads LQKENI. The CDR3 spells CASSPRQGPYNEQFF. The CDR3 DNA sequence: TGTGCCAGCTCACCGAGACAGGGGCCTTACAATGAGCAGTTCTTC.

There are a few counts of this clonotype. CDR3 sequence: CASSQEGGTYEQYF. The CDR3 coding sequence is TGTGCCAGCAGCCAAGAGGGGGGGACCTACGAGCAGTACTTC. The chain uses TRBV4-2 and TRBJ2-7; the match to TRBD2 covers 7 bases. Germline V gene sequence: CDR1 LGHNA, CDR2 YNFKEQ. CDR3 size: 14 residues. J gave up 2 bases and V 0 bases, and 1 base lay outside the gene matches.

This clonotype has only a few counts. The V call is TRBV7-2, the J call TRBJ2-2, with 12 bases aligning to TRBD2. The CDR3 runs 16 residues. Germline loops: CDR1 SGHTA, CDR2 FQGNSA. V shed 5 bases, J shed 4 bases, and the junction held 5 bases outside the gene matches. The DNA of the CDR3 is TGTGCCAGCAGCGCTCAACTAGCGGGGGGCACCGGGGAGCTGTTTTTT. Residues: CASSAQLAGGTGELFF.

V is TRBV15 and J is TRBJ2-5, with TRBD1 identical over 7 bases. Trimming took 1 base from V and 5 from J; bases not matched to a gene: 10. The CDR3 covers 16 residues. Germline-derived CDR1 and CDR2 are LNHNV and YYDKDF (reference sequence). In DNA, the CDR3 is TGTGCCACCAGCAGAGGGGAGATCACGGGACAGGAGACCCAGTACTTC. It codes for CATSRGEITGQETQYF. Complete variable domain (other parts from reference TRBV15 and TRBJ2-5): DAMVIQNPRYQVTQFGKPVTLSCSQTLNHNVMYWYQQKSSQAPKLLFHYYDKDFNNEADTPDNFQSRRPNTSFCFLDIRSPGLGDTAMYLCATSRGEITGQETQYFGPGTRLLVL.

This chain joins TRBV9 and TRBJ2-1, with D maybe TRBD2 (6 bases). Per the germline V gene, CDR1 is SGDLS and CDR2 is YYNGEE. This CDR3 is built from 13 residues. Between the trimmed V and J ends, which lost 0 bases and 10 bases, there was a span of 11 bases. CDR3 region: CASSVEPGREQFF. The CDR3 DNA is TGTGCCAGCAGCGTAGAGCCCGGGAGAGAGCAGTTCTTC.

The chain combines TRBV3-1 with TRBJ1-5; the D is unclear. Trimming cost V 3 bases and J 6 bases, with 21 bases left between them. The length of the CDR3 is 17 residues. Germline assignment: CDR1 LGHDT and CDR2 YNNKEL (reference sequence). This CDR3 reads CASSHRTWGTYPQPQHF. CDR3 in DNA: TGTGCCAGCAGCCATCGTACGTGGGGTACTTATCCTCAGCCCCAGCATTTT.

This clonotype turned up a few times. The V and J genes are TRBV12-3 or TRBV12-4 and TRBJ2-7, with D tentatively TRBD2 (6 bases). Trimming cost V 6 bases and J 6 bases, with 18 bases left between them. This CDR3 contains 14 residues. CDR3 region: CASSPPGTFAEQYF. The CDR3 DNA is TGTGCCAGCAGCCCCCCGGGGACTTTCGCCGAGCAGTACTTC.